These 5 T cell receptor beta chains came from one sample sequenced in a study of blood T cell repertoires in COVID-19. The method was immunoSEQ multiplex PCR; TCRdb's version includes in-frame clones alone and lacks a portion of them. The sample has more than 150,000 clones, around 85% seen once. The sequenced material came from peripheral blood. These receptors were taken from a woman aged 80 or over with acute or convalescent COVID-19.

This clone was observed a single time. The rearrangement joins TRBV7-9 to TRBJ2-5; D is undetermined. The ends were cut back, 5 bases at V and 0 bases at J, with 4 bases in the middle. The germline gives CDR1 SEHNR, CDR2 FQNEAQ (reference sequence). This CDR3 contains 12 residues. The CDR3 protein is CASSPYQETQYF. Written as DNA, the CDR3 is TGTGCCAGCAGCCCGTACCAAGAGACCCAGTACTTC.

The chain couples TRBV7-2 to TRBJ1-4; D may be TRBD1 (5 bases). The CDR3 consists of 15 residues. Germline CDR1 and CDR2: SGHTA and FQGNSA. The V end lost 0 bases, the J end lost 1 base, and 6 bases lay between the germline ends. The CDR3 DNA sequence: TGTGCCAGCAGCTTAGCGGGACTAACTAATGAAAAACTGTTTTTT. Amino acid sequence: CASSLAGLTNEKLFF.

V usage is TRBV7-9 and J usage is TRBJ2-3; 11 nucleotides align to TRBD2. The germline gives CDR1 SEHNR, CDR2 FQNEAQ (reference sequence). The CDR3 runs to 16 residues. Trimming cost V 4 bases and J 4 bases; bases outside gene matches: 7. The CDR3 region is CASSSLAGGGSDTQYF. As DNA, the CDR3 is TGTGCCAGCAGCTCGCTAGCGGGGGGCGGTTCAGATACGCAGTATTTT. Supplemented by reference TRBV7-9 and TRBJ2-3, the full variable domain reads DTGVSQNPRHKITKRGQNVTFRCDPISEHNRLYWYRQTLGQGPEFLTYFQNEAQLEKSRLLSDRFSAERPKGSFSTLEIQRTEQGDSAMYLCASSSLAGGGSDTQYFGPGTRLTVL.

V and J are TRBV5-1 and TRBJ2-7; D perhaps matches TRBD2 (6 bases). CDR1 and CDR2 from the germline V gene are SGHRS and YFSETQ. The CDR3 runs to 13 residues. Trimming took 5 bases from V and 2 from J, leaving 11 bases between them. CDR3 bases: TGCGCCAGCAGGGAGCCGGGGGCCTACGAGCAGTACTTC. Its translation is CASREPGAYEQYF. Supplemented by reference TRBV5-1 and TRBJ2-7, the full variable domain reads KAGVTQTPRYLIKTRGQQVTLSCSPISGHRSVSWYQQTPGQGLQFLFEYFSETQRNKGNFPGRFSGRQFSNSRSEMNVSTLELGDSALYLCASREPGAYEQYFGPGTRLTVT.

CDR3 protein: CASSDSSQGPSSGNTIYF. In DNA, the CDR3 is TGTGCCAGCAGTGACTCGAGTCAGGGTCCTAGCTCTGGAAACACCATATATTTT. J is TRBJ1-3 and V is TRBV6-4, with D possibly TRBD1 on 5 matching bases. CDR3 length: 18 residues. Per germline, CDR1 MRHNA and CDR2 SNTAGT. Trimming cost V 0 bases and J 0 bases, with 15 bases left between them.